One and the same sample provided the 26 T cell receptor beta chains below, sequenced in a study of T cell responses to AZD1222 COVID-19 vaccine. Assay: immunoSEQ multiplex PCR; the TCRdb copy retains only in-frame clones and omits some. The repertoire includes approximately 150,000 clones, roughly 90% of them detected once, and roughly 1.3% sits in the top ten. This specimen consisted of peripheral blood, obtained 28 days after the second AZD1222 dose. The receptor source for this set is an adult who received the AZD1222 COVID-19 vaccine.

The chain uses TRBV29-1 and TRBJ2-1; 14 nucleotides align to TRBD2. CDR1 is SQVTM and CDR2 is ANQGSEA in the germline V gene. The CDR3 is 14 amino acids. With 4 bases clipped from V and 4 bases from J, the junction kept 0 bases outside the gene matches. The CDR3 reads CSVGTSGGYNEQFF. The CDR3, as DNA: TGCAGCGTTGGGACTAGCGGGGGGTACAATGAGCAGTTCTTC.

The chain links TRBV14 to TRBJ2-3; no definite D call. The CDR3 sequence is 11 residues long. Germline values: CDR1 SGHDN, CDR2 FVKESK. V dropped 3 bases and J dropped 4 bases, with 2 bases sitting between them. The CDR3 protein is CASSHPDTQYF. CDR3 in DNA: TGTGCCAGCAGCCACCCAGATACGCAGTATTTT.

The chain links TRBV2 to TRBJ1-2; D is possibly TRBD1 (5 bases). CDR1 is SNHLY and CDR2 is FYNNEI in the germline V gene. This CDR3 has 14 residues. The V gene lost 6 bases and the J gene lost 8 bases, with 19 bases spanning the gap. The CDR3 is CASRPVVGVKGYTF. The CDR3 region has the DNA TGTGCCAGCAGACCGGTGGTGGGGGTAAAAGGCTACACCTTC.

V gene TRBV11-3 combines with J gene TRBJ2-1, with TRBD2 identical over 9 bases. Germline V CDR1 and CDR2: SGHNT, YENEEA. V lost 5 bases, J lost 0 bases, and 2 bases stayed unmatched. The CDR3 extends over 15 amino acids. Written as DNA, the CDR3 is TGTGCCAGCAGCCGAGCGGGGGGCTCCTACAATGAGCAGTTCTTC. It encodes CASSRAGGSYNEQFF.

The V gene is TRBV6-5, the J gene TRBJ2-2, with D hard to call. V gave up 0 bases and J gave up 2 bases, with 10 bases separating them. CDR1 and CDR2 (germline): MNHEY, SVGAGI. The CDR3 extends over 16 amino acids. The CDR3: CASSYSWRLNTGELFF. The CDR3, as DNA: TGTGCCAGCAGTTACTCGTGGCGACTTAACACCGGGGAGCTGTTTTTT.

The DNA of the CDR3 is TGCGCCAGCAGTGAGGGTTCGGGCGGGCTTAGCACAGATACGCAGTATTTT. Its translation is CASSEGSGGLSTDTQYF. The chain couples TRBV10-1 to TRBJ2-3; D is perhaps TRBD2 (5 bases). CDR3 length: 17 amino acids. V was shortened by 2 bases and J by 0 bases, with 15 bases between the two germline ends. Germline V gives CDR1 WNHNN, CDR2 SYGVQD (reference sequence).

The rearrangement links TRBV10-2 to TRBJ1-2, with 10 positions matching TRBD1. Germline assignment: CDR1 WSHSY and CDR2 SAAADI. With 7 bases clipped from V and 7 bases from J, the junction kept 6 bases outside the gene matches. This CDR3 spans 13 amino acids. DNA of the CDR3: TGCGCCAGCAAAAAGACAGGGGGCTTTGGCTACACCTTC. This sequence encodes CASKKTGGFGYTF.

This clone was seen just once. The gene calls are TRBV27 and TRBJ2-1; no clear D. Germline CDR1 is MNHEY and CDR2 is SMNVEV (reference sequence). The CDR3 consists of 12 residues. Trimming took off 3 bases at V and 8 bases at J, with 8 bases between the two ends. The chain's CDR3 is CASSFAGDEQFF. The DNA of the CDR3 is TGTGCCAGCAGTTTCGCCGGAGATGAGCAGTTCTTC.

This chain connects TRBV5-1 to TRBJ1-1, with D tentatively TRBD1 (6 bases). This CDR3 has 15 amino acids. V was pared by 0 bases and J by 6 bases, with 15 bases between. Germline V gene sequence: CDR1 SGHRS, CDR2 YFSETQ. The CDR3 DNA reads as TGCGCCAGCAGCTTGGACGGGACAAAGAGCGCTGAAGCTTTCTTT. It codes for CASSLDGTKSAEAFF.

This rearrangement joins TRBV4-2 to TRBJ2-1; D perhaps matches TRBD2 (6 bases). CDR3 size: 15 residues. CDR1 is LGHNA and CDR2 is YNFKEQ in the germline V gene. Trimming shortened V by 0 bases and J by 2 bases, and 8 bases separated the two germline ends. The chain's CDR3 is CASSQEWTTYNEQFF. In DNA form, the CDR3 reads TGTGCCAGCAGCCAAGAGTGGACTACCTACAATGAGCAGTTCTTC.

V gene TRBV9 combines with J gene TRBJ2-7; 8 nucleotides align to TRBD2. This CDR3 is built from 14 residues. Germline CDR1 SGDLS, CDR2 YYNGEE. The J segment lost 2 bases and the V segment lost 2 bases, leaving 3 bases of the junction unmatched. CDR3 coding DNA: TGTGCCAGCAGCGTTACTAGCGGCCCCTACGAGCAGTACTTC. Residues: CASSVTSGPYEQYF.

In this sample, this clone turned up once. J is TRBJ2-1 and V is TRBV6-1; 11 nucleotides agree with TRBD2. CDR1 MNHNS and CDR2 SASEGT come from the germline V gene. V trimming: 1 base; J trimming: 7 bases; junction bases outside the gene matches: 6. CDR3 length: 16 residues. The chain's CDR3 is CASSEGLAGGLNEQFF. The CDR3 DNA reads TGTGCCAGCAGTGAAGGGTTAGCGGGGGGGCTGAATGAGCAGTTCTTC.

The rearrangement links TRBV7-2 to TRBJ1-2; tentatively, D is TRBD1 (6 bases). The CDR3 is made up of 12 amino acids. Trimming removed 4 bases from V and 5 bases from J, with 8 bases in between. Germline CDR1 and CDR2: SGHTA and FQGNSA. The CDR3 DNA is TGTGCCAGCAGCTCGAGGGGGTATGGCTACACCTTC. Translation gives CASSSRGYGYTF.

The chain combines TRBV14 with TRBJ1-5; 8 nucleotides match TRBD1. Germline CDR1 is SGHDN and CDR2 is FVKESK. CDR3 length equals 20 residues. With 6 bases clipped from V and 0 bases from J, the junction kept 19 bases outside the gene matches. The CDR3 loop is CASSNLAPGQDQYSNQPQHF. CDR3 sequence (DNA): TGTGCCAGCAGTAACCTGGCCCCGGGACAGGATCAATATAGCAATCAGCCCCAGCATTTT.

V is TRBV11-2 and J is TRBJ2-2, with D hard to call. The germline CDR1 and CDR2 sequences are SGHAT and FQNNGV. Trimming pared 0 bases from V and 5 bases from J, leaving 1 base between. CDR3 length: 12 residues. The CDR3 region is CASSLETGELFF. The CDR3 coding sequence is TGTGCCAGCAGCTTAGAAACCGGGGAGCTGTTTTTT.

The chain couples TRBV29-1 to TRBJ1-2; no clear D. The germline V gene encodes CDR1 SQVTM and CDR2 ANQGSEA. V lost 3 bases and J lost 7, with 6 bases in between. This CDR3 comprises 10 residues. CDR3: CSVDGVGYTF. In DNA, the CDR3 is TGCAGCGTTGATGGGGTTGGCTACACCTTC. The variable domain in full, with the rest retrieved from reference TRBV29-1 and TRBJ1-2, is SAVISQKPSRDICQRGTSLTIQCQVDSQVTMMFWYRQQPGQSLTLIATANQGSEATYESGFVIDKFPISRPNLTFSTLTVSNMSPEDSSIYLCSVDGVGYTFGSGTRLTVV.

The genes are TRBV10-3 and TRBJ2-1; 7 bases align to TRBD2. Germline-derived CDR1 and CDR2 are ENHRY and SYGVKD. The CDR3 sequence is 16 residues long. Trimming cost V 0 bases and J 3 bases; bases outside gene matches: 5. The CDR3 here is CAISESGLADYNEQFF. In DNA form, the CDR3 reads TGTGCCATCAGTGAGTCGGGGCTAGCGGACTACAATGAGCAGTTCTTC.

The CDR3 protein is CASSEAFGGWENIQYF. The CDR3 coding sequence is TGTGCCAGCAGTGAAGCGTTCGGGGGCTGGGAAAACATTCAGTACTTC. The V and J genes are TRBV6-1 and TRBJ2-4, with D possibly called TRBD1 or TRBD2 (6 bases each). This CDR3 spans 16 amino acids. Trimming cost V 0 bases and J 5 bases, with 14 bases left between them. Per germline, CDR1 MNHNS and CDR2 SASEGT.

This clone came up once. The chain combines TRBV2 with TRBJ2-7; D gene uncertain. The CDR3 consists of 12 residues. Trimming removed 5 bases from V and 0 bases from J, with 5 bases in between. Germline-derived CDR1 and CDR2 are SNHLY and FYNNEI. The CDR3 nucleotides read TGTGCCAGCAGTCCCGTCTCCTACGAGCAGTACTTC. Its protein product is CASSPVSYEQYF.

CDR3 sequence (DNA): TGTGCCAGTAGTGGGCAGGGGGCATGGCAGCCCCAGCATTTT. Its translation: CASSGQGAWQPQHF. The gene calls are TRBV19 and TRBJ1-5; 8 bases line up with TRBD1. From germline, CDR1 is LNHDA and CDR2 SQIVND (reference sequence). After removal of 5 bases from V and 7 bases from J, the junction contained 7 bases not matched to a gene. The CDR3 totals 14 residues.

This chain uses TRBV7-8 with TRBJ1-1; TRBD1 might be the D (5 bases). CDR3 length: 18 amino acids. Germline V lookup: CDR1 SGHVS, CDR2 FQNEAQ. V was shortened by 1 base and J by 0 bases, with 18 bases between the two germline ends. The CDR3 reads CASSLVGALGLMNTEAFF. The DNA for the CDR3 is TGTGCCAGCAGCTTAGTTGGGGCTTTGGGACTGATGAACACTGAAGCTTTCTTT.

The CDR3 DNA follows: TGCGCCAGCAGCCCCCGTGGAGGAGGGGTAAATGAAAAACTGTTTTTT. Translated, it gives CASSPRGGGVNEKLFF. This chain connects TRBV5-1 to TRBJ1-4; a possible D gene is TRBD1 (5 bases). The CDR3 has 16 residues. The germline V gene has CDR1 SGHRS and CDR2 YFSETQ. Trimming removed 4 bases from V and 5 bases from J, with 18 bases in between. Combining the CDR3 with reference TRBV5-1 and TRBJ1-4 gives the whole variable domain KAGVTQTPRYLIKTRGQQVTLSCSPISGHRSVSWYQQTPGQGLQFLFEYFSETQRNKGNFPGRFSGRQFSNSRSEMNVSTLELGDSALYLCASSPRGGGVNEKLFFGSGTQLSVL.

This clone was found once. V gene TRBV13 combines with J gene TRBJ2-7, with TRBD1 as a possible D gene (7 bases). CDR3 size: 16 residues. Trimming removed 5 bases at V and 0 bases at J, with 17 bases between. The germline gives CDR1 PRHDT, CDR2 FYEKMQ (reference sequence). In nucleotides, the CDR3 is TGTGCCAGCAGCCAGCAGGGGGGACGGATCTCCTACGAGCAGTACTTC. Translation: CASSQQGGRISYEQYF.

In the case of this clone: The identical CDR3 is also encoded by other nucleotide sequences in the sample. The chain carries TRBV5-1 and TRBJ2-5; the D is unclear. CDR3 length: 13 residues. The V end was cut by 0 bases, the J end by 2 bases, with 5 bases between. Germline V gives CDR1 SGHRS, CDR2 YFSETQ. The CDR3 is CASSLGQQETQYF. The CDR3 DNA is TGCGCCAGCAGCTTGGGCCAGCAAGAGACCCAGTACTTC.

A remark on this clone: Additional DNA sequences in this sample encode the identical CDR3. CDR3 amino acids: CASSPVGDTEAFF. In DNA form, the CDR3 reads TGTGCCAGCTCACCGGTTGGAGATACTGAAGCTTTCTTT. This rearrangement joins TRBV18 to TRBJ1-1, with no clear D. Trimming removed 3 bases at V and 5 bases at J, with 10 bases between. CDR1 and CDR2 (germline): KGHSH, LQKENI. This CDR3 has 13 residues. Full variable domain (outside the CDR3, taken from reference TRBV18 and TRBJ1-1): NAGVMQNPRHLVRRRGQEARLRCSPMKGHSHVYWYRQLPEEGLKFMVYLQKENIIDESGMPKERFSAEFPKEGPSILRIQQVVRGDSAAYFCASSPVGDTEAFFGQGTRLTVV.

This clone was seen a few times. The chain employs TRBV4-1 and TRBJ2-7; unclear D gene. With 1 base removed from V and 2 bases from J, the gap between germline ends came to 21 bases. The CDR3 runs to 18 residues. Per germline, CDR1 MGHRA and CDR2 YSYEKL. CDR3 amino acids: CASSQALGTRFAPYEQYF. The CDR3 DNA reads as TGCGCCAGCAGCCAAGCCCTAGGTACCCGCTTTGCGCCCTACGAGCAGTACTTC.